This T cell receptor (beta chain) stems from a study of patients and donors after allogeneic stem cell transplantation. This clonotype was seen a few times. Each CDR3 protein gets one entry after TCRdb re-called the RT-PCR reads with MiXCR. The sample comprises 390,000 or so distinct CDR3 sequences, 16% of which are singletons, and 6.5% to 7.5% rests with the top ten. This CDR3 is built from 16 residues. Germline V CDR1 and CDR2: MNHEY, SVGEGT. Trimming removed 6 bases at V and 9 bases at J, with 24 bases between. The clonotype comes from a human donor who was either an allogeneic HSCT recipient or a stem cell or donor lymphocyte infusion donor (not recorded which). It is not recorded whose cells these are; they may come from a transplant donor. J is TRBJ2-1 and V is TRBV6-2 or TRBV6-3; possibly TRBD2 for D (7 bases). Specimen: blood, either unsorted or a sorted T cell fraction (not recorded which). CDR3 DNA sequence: TGTGCCAGCAGCTCTCATCGGACTAGGGGGGGTGGTGAGCAGTTCTTC. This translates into CASSSHRTRGGGEQFF.